These 3 T cell receptor beta chains share one sample of origin, sequenced in a study of T cells after somatic rescue of genetic block. TCRdb's table, derived via immunoSEQ multiplex PCR, lists solely in-frame clones and lacks some. Among 9,500 to 15,000 clones listed, over 60% were seen once. The specimen was peripheral blood mononuclear cells (PBMCs). These receptors were obtained from a boy between 10 and 17 years old.

This chain joins TRBV6-5 and TRBJ1-1; possible D gene TRBD1, 5 bases. Trimming pared 6 bases from V and 2 bases from J, leaving 16 bases between. The germline V gene has CDR1 MNHEY and CDR2 SVGAGI. The length of the CDR3 is 15 residues. Here the CDR3 reads CASRVPGTVNTEAFF. The CDR3 coding sequence is TGTGCCAGCAGAGTCCCCGGGACGGTTAACACTGAAGCTTTCTTT.

V and J are TRBV5-1 and TRBJ2-3; the D is unclear. The V and J ends lost 7 bases and 1 base respectively, with 16 bases between them. This CDR3 spans 15 amino acids. Germline V gene sequence: CDR1 SGHRS, CDR2 YFSETQ. For the CDR3, the DNA is TGCGCCAGCCTTGGACCCTCCCGGGGCACAGATACGCAGTATTTT. Encoded protein: CASLGPSRGTDTQYF. Looking up the rest from reference TRBV5-1 and TRBJ2-3 gives the full variable domain: KAGVTQTPRYLIKTRGQQVTLSCSPISGHRSVSWYQQTPGQGLQFLFEYFSETQRNKGNFPGRFSGRQFSNSRSEMNVSTLELGDSALYLCASLGPSRGTDTQYFGPGTRLTVL.

The V and J genes are TRBV2 and TRBJ2-7; D is undetermined. Germline V gene sequence: CDR1 SNHLY, CDR2 FYNNEI. Deletions cut 2 bases from V and 5 bases from J, with 10 bases between. The CDR3 extends over 13 amino acids. The CDR3 here is CASSESRFDEQYF. The CDR3 nucleotides are TGTGCCAGCAGTGAATCAAGATTCGACGAGCAGTACTTC.